The sequence of this T cell receptor beta chain was determined in a study of blood T cell repertoires in COVID-19. The repertoire was sequenced with immunoSEQ multiplex PCR; TCRdb's copy has only in-frame clones and lacks some. The table has 340,000 or so clones, 83% seen once. Trimming removed 11 bases from V and 0 bases from J, with 11 bases in between. This CDR3 contains 13 residues. Germline lookup yields CDR1 WNHNN and CDR2 SYGVQD (reference sequence). The sequence derives from a man between 25 and 39 years old with active or convalescent COVID-19. The chain joins TRBV10-1 to TRBJ1-3, with D possibly being TRBD1 (5 bases). Sequencing was done on a sample of peripheral blood. The DNA for the CDR3 is TGCGCCCGGGGGACCGACTCTGGAAACACCATATATTTT. Translating it yields CARGTDSGNTIYF.